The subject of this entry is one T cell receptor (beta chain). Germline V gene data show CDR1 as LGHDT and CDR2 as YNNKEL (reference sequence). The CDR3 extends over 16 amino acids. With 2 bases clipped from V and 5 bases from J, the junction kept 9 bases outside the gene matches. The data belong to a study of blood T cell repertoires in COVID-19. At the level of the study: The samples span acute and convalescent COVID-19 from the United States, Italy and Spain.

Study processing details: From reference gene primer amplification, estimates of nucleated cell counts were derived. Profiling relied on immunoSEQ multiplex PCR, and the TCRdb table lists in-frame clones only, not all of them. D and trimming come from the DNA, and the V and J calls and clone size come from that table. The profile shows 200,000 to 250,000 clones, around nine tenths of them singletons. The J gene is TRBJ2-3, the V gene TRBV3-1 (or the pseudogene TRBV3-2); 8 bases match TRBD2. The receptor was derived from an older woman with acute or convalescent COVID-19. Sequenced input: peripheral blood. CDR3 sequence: CASSQNVRLAGDTQYF. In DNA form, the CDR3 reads TGTGCCAGCAGCCAAAATGTCCGCCTAGCGGGAGATACGCAGTATTTT.